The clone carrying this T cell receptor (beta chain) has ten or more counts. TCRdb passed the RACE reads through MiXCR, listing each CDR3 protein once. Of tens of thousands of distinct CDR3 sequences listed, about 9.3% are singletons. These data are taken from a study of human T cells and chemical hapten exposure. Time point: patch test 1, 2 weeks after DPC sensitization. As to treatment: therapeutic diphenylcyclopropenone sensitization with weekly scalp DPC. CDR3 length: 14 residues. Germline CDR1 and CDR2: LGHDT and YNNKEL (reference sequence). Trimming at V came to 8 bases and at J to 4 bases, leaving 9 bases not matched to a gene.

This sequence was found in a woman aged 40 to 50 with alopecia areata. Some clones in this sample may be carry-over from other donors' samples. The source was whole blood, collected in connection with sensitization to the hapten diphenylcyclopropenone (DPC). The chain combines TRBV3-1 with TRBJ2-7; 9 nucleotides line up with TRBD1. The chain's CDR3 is CASAPGQGPYEQYF. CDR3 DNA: TGTGCCAGCGCCCCGGGACAGGGTCCTTACGAGCAGTACTTC.